Listed here are 27 T cell receptor beta chains from one sample, sequenced in a study of cytomegalovirus exposure and HLA in healthy donors. The PCR ran on 60 Vbeta and 13 Jbeta primers. Clones were read by immunoSEQ multiplex PCR, and TCRdb kept only the in-frame ones, dropping some. In all, the sample yields tens of thousands of clones. The material sequenced was PBMCs. These receptors all come from a woman in her 30s in good health and CMV-seronegative.

The chain joins TRBV6-5 to TRBJ2-5; D might be TRBD2 (5 bases). V was cut by 11 bases and J by 4 bases, with 17 bases left in between. CDR1 is MNHEY and CDR2 is SVGAGI in the germline V gene. The CDR3 runs to 13 residues. The CDR3 DNA reads TGTGCCGTGTTAGCGCAGAGTAGAGAGACCCAGTACTTC. Protein sequence: CAVLAQSRETQYF.

The chain has TRBV28 and TRBJ1-1, with 8 bases fitting TRBD1. Germline CDR1 and CDR2: MDHEN and SYDVKM. Unmatched junction bases numbered 8, after V lost 8 bases and J lost 3 bases. The CDR3 spans 14 residues. The CDR3 loop is CASGTRGRHTEAFF. For the CDR3, the DNA is TGTGCCAGCGGAACCAGGGGGCGGCACACTGAAGCTTTCTTT.

The chain links TRBV30 to TRBJ1-6, with 7 bases aligning to TRBD1. The V gene's germline CDR1 is GTSNPN and CDR2 SVGIG (reference sequence). The ends lost 5 bases at V and 9 bases at J; junction bases unmatched: 7. This CDR3 is 13 amino acids long. The CDR3 bases are TGTGCCTGGGGAAGGGGGCGAGGTTCACCCCTCCACTTT. It is translated as CAWGRGRGSPLHF.

The gene calls are TRBV7-6 and TRBJ2-2; 9 bases line up with TRBD2. There are 16 residues in the CDR3. Per the germline V gene, CDR1 is SGHVS and CDR2 is FNYEAQ. Trimming cost V 1 base and J 4 bases; bases outside gene matches: 4. The CDR3 loop is CASSLGAGGTTGELFF. The DNA for the CDR3 is TGTGCCAGCAGCTTAGGAGCGGGAGGAACCACCGGGGAGCTGTTTTTT.

The chain has TRBV6-5 and TRBJ2-2, with no clear D. Germline V gives CDR1 MNHEY, CDR2 SVGAGI. This CDR3 has 13 residues. Trimming took 0 bases from V and 7 from J, leaving 6 bases between them. CDR3 loop: CASSYSTLGELFF. CDR3 nucleotides: TGTGCCAGCAGTTACTCCACTCTCGGGGAGCTGTTTTTT.

The chain carries TRBV7-2 and TRBJ2-3, with 7 bases fitting TRBD2. The CDR3 has 15 residues. After removal of 5 bases from V and 6 bases from J, the junction contained 11 bases not matched to a gene. CDR1 is SGHTA and CDR2 is FQGNSA in the germline V gene. This CDR3 is CASSPLGGGADTQYF. The DNA for the CDR3 is TGTGCCAGCAGCCCCCTGGGCGGGGGTGCGGATACGCAGTATTTT. Full variable domain (remainder filled in from reference TRBV7-2 and TRBJ2-3): GAGVSQSPSNKVTEKGKDVELRCDPISGHTALYWYRQSLGQGLEFLIYFQGNSAPDKSGLPSDRFSAERTGGSVSTLTIQRTQQEDSAVYLCASSPLGGGADTQYFGPGTRLTVL.

The chain links TRBV19 to TRBJ2-7, with 10 bases identical to TRBD1. This CDR3 is 15 amino acids long. The J segment lost 4 bases and the V segment lost 3 bases, leaving 6 bases of the junction unmatched. Germline assignment: CDR1 LNHDA and CDR2 SQIVND (reference sequence). The DNA for the CDR3 is TGTGCCAGTAGTATTAGCGGGACAGGGGTTTACGAGCAGTACTTC. Translating gives CASSISGTGVYEQYF.

The genes are TRBV28 and TRBJ2-7; 7 bases line up with TRBD1. Germline values: CDR1 MDHEN, CDR2 SYDVKM. CDR3 size: 15 residues. Germline trimming cut 7 bases from V and 0 bases from J; bases unmatched to any gene: 9. The CDR3 is CASKRQGQISYEQYF. CDR3 nucleotide sequence: TGTGCCAGCAAAAGACAGGGACAAATCTCCTACGAGCAGTACTTC.

The V call is TRBV19, the J call TRBJ1-5, with TRBD1 matching 9 bases. CDR3 length equals 13 residues. Germline CDR1 is LNHDA and CDR2 is SQIVND (reference sequence). With 10 bases clipped from V and 5 bases from J, the junction kept 6 bases outside the gene matches. CDR3 amino acids: CATTTGGHQPQHF. The CDR3 DNA is TGTGCCACCACGACAGGGGGACATCAGCCCCAGCATTTT.

The J gene is TRBJ1-4, the V gene TRBV19; D remains ambiguous. Looked up from germline, CDR1 is LNHDA and CDR2 is SQIVND (reference sequence). The germline V and J ends were trimmed by 9 bases and 6 bases, with 17 bases remaining between them. CDR3 length equals 14 residues. The CDR3 spells CASGGPRGYEKLFF. CDR3 DNA sequence: TGTGCCAGCGGCGGGCCCCGCGGCTATGAAAAACTGTTTTTT.

This chain connects TRBV4-1 to TRBJ2-1; TRBD2 aligns across 8 bases. Germline V CDR1 and CDR2: MGHRA, YSYEKL. After removal of 0 bases from V and 0 bases from J, the junction contained 4 bases not matched to a gene. The CDR3 covers 17 residues. The CDR3 region has the DNA TGCGCCAGCAGCCAAGAAGGACTAGCCAGCTCCTACAATGAGCAGTTCTTC. Its translation is CASSQEGLASSYNEQFF.

V is TRBV30 and J is TRBJ2-2, with D perhaps TRBD1 (6 bases). V lost 7 bases and J lost 1, with 13 bases in between. The V gene's germline CDR1 is GTSNPN and CDR2 SVGIG (reference sequence). CDR3 length equals 14 residues. This CDR3 is CAFPLGQNTGELFF. DNA of the CDR3: TGTGCCTTCCCACTGGGACAGAACACCGGGGAGCTGTTTTTT.

The CDR3 sequence is CASSLTTGKDYGYTF. The CDR3 region has the DNA TGCGCCAGCAGCTTAACCACAGGAAAGGACTATGGCTACACCTTC. The chain employs TRBV5-1 and TRBJ1-2; TRBD1 might be the D (5 bases). V was cut by 2 bases and J by 3 bases, with 14 bases left in between. Per germline, CDR1 SGHRS and CDR2 YFSETQ. There are 15 residues in the CDR3.

J is TRBJ2-1 and V is TRBV5-1; D possibly corresponds to TRBD1 (5 bases). Between the trimmed V and J ends, which lost 4 bases and 6 bases, there was a span of 14 bases. Germline CDR1 SGHRS, CDR2 YFSETQ. The CDR3 is made up of 14 amino acids. CDR3 coding DNA: TGCGCCAGCAGCCGGGCAGGGTCCGGCAATGAGCAGTTCTTC. It codes for CASSRAGSGNEQFF.

The gene calls are TRBV6-5 and TRBJ1-1, with 9 bases matching TRBD1. The CDR3 runs 14 residues. J was trimmed by 5 bases and V by 5 bases; bases with no gene match: 6. Looked up from germline, CDR1 is MNHEY and CDR2 is SVGAGI. CDR3 sequence reads: CASSAPGQGTEAFF. CDR3 coding DNA: TGTGCCAGCAGTGCCCCGGGACAGGGAACTGAAGCTTTCTTT.

This sequence joins TRBV4-2 and TRBJ1-4; tentatively, D is TRBD1 (5 bases). The CDR3 consists of 14 residues. Trimming took off 7 bases at V and 0 bases at J, with 9 bases between the two ends. The V gene's germline CDR1 is LGHNA and CDR2 YNFKEQ. The CDR3 loop reads CASTDSPTNEKLFF. CDR3 bases: TGTGCCAGCACCGACAGCCCAACTAATGAAAAACTGTTTTTT.

The chain combines TRBV29-1 with TRBJ1-1; D is perhaps TRBD1 (6 bases). This CDR3 contains 11 residues. Germline V gene data show CDR1 as SQVTM and CDR2 as ANQGSEA. V lost 6 bases, J lost 4 bases, and 9 bases lay in between. CDR3 protein: CSVAGATEAFF. The CDR3, as DNA: TGCAGCGTCGCAGGGGCCACTGAAGCTTTCTTT.

The gene calls are TRBV19 and TRBJ2-1; 11 bases are shared with TRBD2. The length of the CDR3 is 17 residues. Germline CDR1 reads LNHDA; CDR2 reads SQIVND (reference sequence). Unmatched junction bases numbered 4, after V lost 1 base and J lost 2 bases. The CDR3 bases are TGTGCCAGTAGTATAGTGGGACTAGCGGCTACCTACAATGAGCAGTTCTTC. Its translation is CASSIVGLAATYNEQFF.

The chain combines TRBV7-8 with TRBJ2-1, with D unresolved. This CDR3 comprises 14 residues. Trimming left V 5 bases short and J 5 bases short, with 13 bases between. Germline-derived CDR1 and CDR2 are SGHVS and FQNEAQ. The CDR3 loop reads CASSQILSDNEQFF. The CDR3 DNA reads as TGTGCCAGCAGCCAAATTCTTTCAGACAATGAGCAGTTCTTC.

The chain joins TRBV30 to TRBJ1-1; D gene ambiguous. The CDR3 is 13 residues long. Germline V gene sequence: CDR1 GTSNPN, CDR2 SVGIG (reference sequence). V dropped 4 bases and J dropped 3 bases, with 12 bases sitting between them. CDR3 coding DNA: TGTGCCTGGAAATCCGAACACGACACTGAAGCTTTCTTT. This codes for CAWKSEHDTEAFF.

The J gene is TRBJ1-5, the V gene TRBV19; 9 bases match TRBD1. The CDR3 is 15 amino acids. Germline V lookup: CDR1 LNHDA, CDR2 SQIVND (reference sequence). Trimming at V came to 8 bases and at J to 6 bases, leaving 11 bases not matched to a gene. The CDR3 spells CASSSGTGLFQPQHF. In DNA form, the CDR3 reads TGTGCCAGTTCCTCCGGGACAGGGCTTTTTCAGCCCCAGCATTTT.

V is TRBV4-2 and J is TRBJ2-7; 11 nucleotides agree with TRBD1. The length of the CDR3 is 16 residues. V lost 0 bases, J lost 3 bases, and 4 bases stayed unmatched. CDR1 and CDR2 (germline): LGHNA, YNFKEQ. This CDR3 is CASSQDSGTGGYEQYF. The CDR3 coding sequence is TGTGCCAGCAGCCAAGATTCCGGGACAGGGGGCTACGAGCAGTACTTC.

The gene calls are TRBV6-6 and TRBJ2-7; 9 positions agree with TRBD1. Germline CDR1 is MNHNY and CDR2 is SVGAGI (reference sequence). Germline trimming cut 5 bases from V and 2 bases from J; bases unmatched to any gene: 4. The CDR3 totals 14 residues. Here the CDR3 reads CASSHTGGPYEQYF. DNA for the CDR3: TGTGCCAGCAGTCATACAGGGGGCCCCTACGAGCAGTACTTC.

The gene calls are TRBV7-8 and TRBJ2-1; TRBD2 matches 16 bases. The germline gives CDR1 SGHVS, CDR2 FQNEAQ. This CDR3 has 17 amino acids. The junction had 5 bases not matched to a gene; V was cut back by 0 bases and J by 9 bases. The CDR3 spells CASSLAGTSGRAAEQFF. The CDR3 bases are TGTGCCAGCAGCTTAGCCGGGACTAGCGGGAGGGCCGCTGAGCAGTTCTTC. Supplemented by reference TRBV7-8 and TRBJ2-1, the full variable domain reads GAGVSQSPRYKVAKRGQDVALRCDPISGHVSLFWYQQALGQGPEFLTYFQNEAQLDKSGLPSDRFFAERPEGSVSTLKIQRTQQEDSAVYLCASSLAGTSGRAAEQFFGPGTRLTVL.

CDR3 residues: CASSTLTTRVSGANVLTF. The CDR3 coding sequence is TGTGCCAGTAGTACTCTCACTACGAGGGTCTCTGGGGCCAACGTCCTGACTTTC. The chain is built from TRBV19 and TRBJ2-6, with D perhaps matching TRBD2 (5 bases). The CDR3 is 18 amino acids. CDR1 is LNHDA, CDR2 SQIVND, per germline (reference sequence). Trimming stripped 4 bases from V and 0 bases from J, with 16 bases between.

The chain links TRBV6-6 to TRBJ1-5, with a tentative D call TRBD1 (6 bases). The V gene's germline CDR1 is MNHNY and CDR2 SVGAGI (reference sequence). V dropped 4 bases and J dropped 0 bases, with 7 bases sitting between them. The CDR3 spans 14 residues. CDR3 region: CASSSQGSNQPQHF. In DNA, the CDR3 is TGTGCCAGCAGTTCACAGGGTAGCAATCAGCCCCAGCATTTT.

The CDR3 reads CASSQTTGNEQFF. Written as DNA, the CDR3 is TGTGCCAGCAGCCAAACGACGGGCAATGAGCAGTTCTTC. V gene TRBV5-4 combines with J gene TRBJ2-1; D is unresolved. V was clipped by 4 bases and J by 6 bases, with 11 bases between them. Germline loops: CDR1 SGHNT, CDR2 YYREEE (reference sequence). CDR3 size: 13 residues.